These 5 T cell receptor beta chains came from one sample sequenced in a study of beta chain features in type 1 diabetes (dated by TCRdb to 2017 to 2018). What the research found in general, with its limitations: A moderate but significant shortening of TCRB CDR3 length was observed in type 1 diabetes patients in all four CD4+ subsets.

No antigen is known for these receptors. Receptor amplification or capture employed the immunoSEQ multiplex PCR assay. The entire isolated RNA was reverse transcribed using the High Capacity cDNA Reverse Transcription Kit, and thus expressed TCRB transcripts were sequenced. This is the immuneACCESS table as TCRdb keeps it, with only in-frame sequences that have V and J called. A part of the clones is gone; compared with another copy, unresolved V genes explain less than half, and the rest is unexplained. The table for this sample lists around 250,000 clones; 24% of them were counted only once. The ten largest make up around 0.013% of the sample. The material sequenced was naive CD4+ T cells from blood. Per the publication, the cell subset or site label means: true naive CD4+ T cells. These TCRs come from a young woman with type 1 diabetes.

Here the CDR3 DNA reads TGCGCCAGCAGCGATCCGACAGGATCCTACGAGCAGTACTTC. This sequence encodes CASSDPTGSYEQYF. The gene calls are TRBV5-1 and TRBJ2-7; D may be TRBD1 (6 bases). V was shortened by 4 bases and J by 1 base, with 12 bases between the two germline ends. Germline V lookup: CDR1 SGHRS, CDR2 YFSETQ. The CDR3 covers 14 residues.

The J gene is TRBJ2-5, the V gene TRBV4-1, with TRBD2 matching 7 bases. Germline CDR1 and CDR2: MGHRA and YSYEKL. V lost 3 bases and J lost 2; bases outside the gene matches: 3. The CDR3 runs 14 residues. The CDR3 is CASSQGSGQETQYF. The CDR3 bases are TGCGCCAGCAGCCAGGGTAGCGGGCAAGAGACCCAGTACTTC.

A few counts support this clone. The V and J genes are TRBV4-1 and TRBJ2-5; D remains ambiguous. The last part of the DNA fits TRBJ2-7 better; the J call may be wrong. The CDR3 covers 13 residues. Germline assignment: CDR1 MGHRA and CDR2 YSYEKL. This CDR3 reads CASSRPSEYEQYF. The CDR3 DNA follows: TGCGCCAGCAGCCGGCCATCGGAGTACGAGCAGTACTTC.

This clone occurred a few times. The J gene is TRBJ1-2, the V gene TRBV7-9; no clear D gene. V dropped 3 bases and J dropped 3 bases, with 14 bases sitting between them. Germline CDR1 reads SEHNR; CDR2 reads FQNEAQ (reference sequence). The CDR3 is made up of 15 amino acids. The CDR3 reads CASSFGPIPHYGYTF. DNA for the CDR3: TGTGCCAGCAGCTTTGGGCCCATTCCACACTATGGCTACACCTTC. Drawing the rest from reference TRBV7-9 and TRBJ1-2, the complete variable domain is DTGVSQNPRHKITKRGQNVTFRCDPISEHNRLYWYRQTLGQGPEFLTYFQNEAQLEKSRLLSDRFSAERPKGSFSTLEIQRTEQGDSAMYLCASSFGPIPHYGYTFGSGTRLTVV.

The table lists this clone with a few counts. The rearrangement uses TRBV2 and TRBJ2-4; no firm D call. The germline CDR1 and CDR2 sequences are SNHLY and FYNNEI. The CDR3 totals 15 residues. Trimming took 6 bases from V and 0 from J, leaving 12 bases between them. CDR3 DNA: TGTGCCAGCAGCCTACTTGCGTCAGCCAAAAACATTCAGTACTTC. This translates into CASSLLASAKNIQYF.